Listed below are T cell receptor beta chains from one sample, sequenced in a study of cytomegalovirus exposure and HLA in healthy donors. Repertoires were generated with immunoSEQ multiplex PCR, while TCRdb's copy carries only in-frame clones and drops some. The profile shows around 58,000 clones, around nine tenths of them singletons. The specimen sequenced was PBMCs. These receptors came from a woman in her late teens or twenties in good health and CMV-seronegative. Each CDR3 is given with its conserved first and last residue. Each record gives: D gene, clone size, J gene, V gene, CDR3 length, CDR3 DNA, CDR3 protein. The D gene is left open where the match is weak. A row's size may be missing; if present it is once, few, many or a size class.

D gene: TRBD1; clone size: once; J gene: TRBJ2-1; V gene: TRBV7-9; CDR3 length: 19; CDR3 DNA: TGTGCCAGCAGCCTCTGGACAGGGCTCATGGGGGCAATATCCGATGAGCAGTTCTTC; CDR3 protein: CASSLWTGLMGAISDEQFF
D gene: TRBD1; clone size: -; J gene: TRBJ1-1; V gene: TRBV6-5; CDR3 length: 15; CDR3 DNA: TGTGCCAGCAGTCGCCGGACAGGTTGGAACACTGAAGCTTTCTTT; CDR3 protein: CASSRRTGWNTEAFF
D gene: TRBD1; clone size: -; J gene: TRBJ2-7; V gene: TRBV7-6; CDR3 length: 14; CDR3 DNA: TGTGCCAGCAGCTTCGGGACAGGGGCCTACGAGCAGTACTTC; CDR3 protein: CASSFGTGAYEQYF
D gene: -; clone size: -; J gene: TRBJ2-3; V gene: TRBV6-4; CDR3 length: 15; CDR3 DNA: TGTGCCAGCAGTCCGGATGGCGGGAAAACAGATACGCAGTATTTT; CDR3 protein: CASSPDGGKTDTQYF
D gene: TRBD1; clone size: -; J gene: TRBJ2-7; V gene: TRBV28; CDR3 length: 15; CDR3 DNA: TGTGCCAGCAGTCAAACAACAGGGGGCACTTACGAGCAGTACTTC; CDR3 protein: CASSQTTGGTYEQYF
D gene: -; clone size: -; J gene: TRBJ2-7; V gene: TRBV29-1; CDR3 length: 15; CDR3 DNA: TGCAGCGTTGAAGTTCAAGGGGTTAGCTCCTACGAGCAGTACTTC; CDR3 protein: CSVEVQGVSSYEQYF
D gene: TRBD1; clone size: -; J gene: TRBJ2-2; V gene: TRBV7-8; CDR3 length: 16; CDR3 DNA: TGTGCCAGCAGCTTTACCGGGACAGGGGGCCCCGGGGAGCTGTTTTTT; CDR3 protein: CASSFTGTGGPGELFF
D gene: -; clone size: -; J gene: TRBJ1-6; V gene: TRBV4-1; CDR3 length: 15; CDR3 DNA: TGCGCCAGCAGCCAACTCCGGGGTTCGGATTCACCCCTCCACTTT; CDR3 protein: CASSQLRGSDSPLHF
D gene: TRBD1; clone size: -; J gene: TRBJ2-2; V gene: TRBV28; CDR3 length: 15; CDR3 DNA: TGTGCCAGCAGCGACAGGGCTAGGGAGACCGGGGAGCTGTTTTTT; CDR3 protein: CASSDRARETGELFF
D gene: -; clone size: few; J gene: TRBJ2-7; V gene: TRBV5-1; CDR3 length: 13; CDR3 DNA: TGCGCCAGCAGCGGAGGGCATCCCTACGAGCAGTACTTC; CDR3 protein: CASSGGHPYEQYF
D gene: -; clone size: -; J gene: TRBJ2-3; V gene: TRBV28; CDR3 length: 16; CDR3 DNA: TGTGCCAGCAGTTCCCCGGGACTGGGGGACACAGATACGCAGTATTTT; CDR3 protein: CASSSPGLGDTDTQYF
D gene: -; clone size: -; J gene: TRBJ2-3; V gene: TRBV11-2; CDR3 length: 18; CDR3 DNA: TGTGCCAGCAGCTTAAGTCCTGCCGGATCAGGTAGCACAGATACGCAGTATTTT; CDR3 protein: CASSLSPAGSGSTDTQYF
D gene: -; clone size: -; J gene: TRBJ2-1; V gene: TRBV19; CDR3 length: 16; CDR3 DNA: TGTGCCAGTAGTCCACCCCTCATGCGAGGGTACAATGAGCAGTTCTTC; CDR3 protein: CASSPPLMRGYNEQFF
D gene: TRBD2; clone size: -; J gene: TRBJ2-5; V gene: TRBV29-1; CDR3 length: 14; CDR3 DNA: TGCAGCGCACGCGAGGCTAGCGGGGCAGAGACCCAGTACTTC; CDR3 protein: CSAREASGAETQYF
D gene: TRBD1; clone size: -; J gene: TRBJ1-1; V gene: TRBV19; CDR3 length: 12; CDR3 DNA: TGTGCCAGTAGTACTCGGACAGGGTGGGCTTTCTTT; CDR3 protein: CASSTRTGWAFF
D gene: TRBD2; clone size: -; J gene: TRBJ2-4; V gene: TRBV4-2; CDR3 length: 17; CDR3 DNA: TGTGCCAGCAGCCAAGATCCTAGCGGGGGATCCAAAAACATTCAGTACTTC; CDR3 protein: CASSQDPSGGSKNIQYF
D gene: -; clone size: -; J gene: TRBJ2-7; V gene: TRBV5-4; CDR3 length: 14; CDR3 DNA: TGTGCCAGCAGCTTGGCAGTAGCCCCCTACGAGCAGTACTTC; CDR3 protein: CASSLAVAPYEQYF
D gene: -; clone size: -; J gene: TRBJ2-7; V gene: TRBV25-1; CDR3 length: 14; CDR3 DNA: TGTGCCAGCAGTACCCCTCCGGCAGAAAGGGGGCAGTACTTC; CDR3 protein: CASSTPPAERGQYF
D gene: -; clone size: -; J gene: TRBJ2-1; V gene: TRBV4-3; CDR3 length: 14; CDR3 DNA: TGCGCCAGCAGCCCCGACAATCCCTACAATGAGCAGTTCTTC; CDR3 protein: CASSPDNPYNEQFF
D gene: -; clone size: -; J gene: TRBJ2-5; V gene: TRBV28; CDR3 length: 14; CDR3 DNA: TGTGCCAGCAGTTTATGGGACAGCCAAGAGACCCAGTACTTC; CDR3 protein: CASSLWDSQETQYF
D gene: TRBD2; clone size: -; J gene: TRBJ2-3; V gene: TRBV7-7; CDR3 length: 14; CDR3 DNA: TGTGCTAGCAGCTTAGCTAGCGGTGGAGATACGCAGTATTTT; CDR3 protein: CASSLASGGDTQYF
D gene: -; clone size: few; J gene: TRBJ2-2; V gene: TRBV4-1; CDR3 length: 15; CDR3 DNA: TGCGCCAGCAGCCAAGATAGCCTAGCACTCGGGGAGCTGTTTTTT; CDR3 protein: CASSQDSLALGELFF
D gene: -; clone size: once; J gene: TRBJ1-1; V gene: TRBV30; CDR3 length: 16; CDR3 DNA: TGTGCCTGGAGTTTGTGGCAGGGCAATCGGGGGACTGAAGCTTTCTTT; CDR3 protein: CAWSLWQGNRGTEAFF
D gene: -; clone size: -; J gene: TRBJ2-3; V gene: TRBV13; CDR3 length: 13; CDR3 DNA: TGTGCCAGCAGCTCCGTCGAGGCAGATACGCAGTATTTT; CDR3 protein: CASSSVEADTQYF
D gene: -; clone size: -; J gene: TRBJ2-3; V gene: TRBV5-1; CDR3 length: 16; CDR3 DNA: TGCGCCAGCAGCGCCCCCGTGTGGGAGGGCACAGATACGCAGTATTTT; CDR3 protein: CASSAPVWEGTDTQYF